This T cell receptor beta chain was observed in a study of blood T cells in healthy people across ages (dated by TCRdb to 2013 to 2016). With respect to the entire study: Template switching captured roughly one uniquely barcoded TCR beta cDNA molecule per two T cells in model experiments. Age-related changes in TCR beta repertoire diversity were measured in the study by deep sequencing normalized with unique cDNA molecular identifiers. Four age groups were formed from the donors: young (average about 16 years), middle-aged (just under 40), aged (62) and long-lived (roughly 88). Two additional independent replicas of 1 million unique cDNA reads from the same blood draw were analyzed for two donors (one aged 18 to 29 and one aged 80 or older).

Donors were 40 or so systemically healthy Caucasian individuals from Russia aged roughly 6 to 90 years. Each donor gave roughly 9 milliliters of peripheral blood, drawn into EDTA-treated Vacutainer tubes. Ficoll-Paque density-gradient centrifugation was used to isolate PBMCs, with at least 6.5 million per sample. Total RNA was extracted from PBMCs with Trizol reagent, with at least 6 micrograms obtained per sample. For every donor, flow cytometry on a PBMC aliquot measured the percentage of naive CD45RAhigh/CD27high T cells. General findings and caveats noted by the study authors: The CMV infection status of donors was not known, potentially confounding age-related changes in expanded clonotypes. Compared with the aged group, more naive CD4+ T cells, fewer expanded clones and increased TCR diversity were shown by the long-lived group, suggesting age selection. A strong correlation was found between observed TCR beta diversity and the percentage of naive T cells measured by flow cytometry. Because profiling used bulk unsorted PBMCs, naive and antigen-experienced compartments could not be compared conclusively. Observed TCR beta diversity per million T cells fell roughly linearly with age, and a significant reduction was already apparent by age around 40. Estimates of total diversity from one million sequenced T cells were regarded as lower bounds and underestimates.

V was cut back by 2 bases and J by 8 bases, leaving a gap of 7 bases between them. The CDR3 has 12 amino acids, counting the end cysteine and phenylalanine. The retained sequence is limited to the CDR3, 36 bases, with the frame set at the first base. Reading the germline V gene gives CDR1 MGHDK and CDR2 SYGVNS. A note on this clonotype: Its antigen remains unidentified. The input lacks base qualities; no much larger clone sits a single base away.

The protocol used for the library was 5' RACE. Sequencing took place on an Illumina HiSeq 2500. A second PCR of 7 to 11 cycles was run with a J-beta primer mix and a sample-barcoded 5' primer. Each TCR beta cDNA molecule received a unique molecular identifier from a template-switch 5' adaptor carrying 12 random nucleotides. Each sample yielded at least 2.5 million CDR3-containing paired-end reads. First-strand cDNA was synthesized from all RNA with the Mint cDNA synthesis kit, primed by a TRBC-specific oligonucleotide. After uracil-DNA glycosylase treatment, a first 18-cycle PCR used universal primers M1SS and BC2_uni_R on all cDNA. For the original study's pipeline: For normalization, 1 million high-quality reads, each with a distinct molecular identifier, were randomly selected from each sample. Instead of being binned into consensus sequences, reads with shared molecular identifiers were discarded. MiTCR, with a Q25 quality threshold and the strictest error-elimination algorithm, was used for CDR3 identification, clonotype clustering and error correction. Lower-bound total TCR beta diversity was estimated with a nonparametric unseen species model using Euler transformation. The public reads were reprocessed in TCRdb via fastp at Q25 and MiXCR, keeping in-frame beta chains. Rows are unified per CDR3 protein, each entry keeping the most common DNA and genes. These V and J calls originate from TCRdb's pipeline instead of the authors' own analysis. The sample yields under 1,100,000 distinct CDR3 sequences; around 25% were counted once. Around 0.75% of the sample lies in the top ten.

The same sample was also used in a study of T cells of mothers and their children. The second study, in turn, reports: The donors were nine systemically healthy Caucasian individuals, made up of three mothers and their six children. cDNA synthesis used all of the extracted RNA, with roughly 1.5 ug of RNA in each 15 ul reaction. In the second PCR, the M1S primer introduced both the sample barcodes and 2-4 random nucleotides. Over 8 million TCR beta CDR3 reads were obtained for each mother, and around 2.7 million reads were obtained for each child. Thymic selection shapes the output of TCR recombination in a similar way in related and unrelated pairs, and inherited differences have a minor effect. Normalized repertoire overlap was always found to be slightly, but never significantly, higher in related mother-child pairs than in unrelated mother-child pairs. No persistent microchimeric T cell clones were detected, at a sensitivity of roughly 96 clones per million clonotypes. Deep NGS was used in the study to compare the TCR beta repertoires of mothers and children and to look for features that separate related mother-child pairs from unrelated individuals. On average, the children were approximately 12 +/- 4 years old, while the mothers were approximately 41 +/- 4 years old. After adapter ligation was performed with NEBNext reagents, the libraries were sequenced on an Illumina HiSeq 2000 with 100+100 nt paired-end reads. To prevent cross-contamination, the mother and child libraries were prepared a month apart and were sequenced in separate runs. Each donor had between about 450,000 and 2,100,000 distinct TCR beta clonotypes identified. Naive TCR beta clonotypes were estimated from low-frequency clonotypes matched to each donor's FACS-determined naive share, without sorting.

This TCR came from a girl aged 2 to 9 in good health. What was sequenced was blood. The V and J genes are TRBV25-1 and TRBJ2-1; the D gene lacks a confident call. The sequenced DNA: TGTGCCAGCAGTGAAAAGTGGGATGAGCAGTTCTTC. Translated, this gives CASSEKWDEQFF. This CDR3, with the reference TRBV25-1 and TRBJ2-1 proteins standing in past its ends, gives the full variable domain EADIYQTPRYLVIGTGKKITLECSQTMGHDKMYWYQQDPGMELHLIHYSYGVNSTEKGDLSSESTVSRIRTEHFPLTLESARPSHTSQYLCASSEKWDEQFFGPGTRLTVL.